The sequence of this T cell receptor (beta chain) was determined in a study of T cell responses to AZD1222 COVID-19 vaccine. Unmatched junction bases numbered 3, after V lost 4 bases and J lost 5 bases. The V gene's germline CDR1 is SGHKS and CDR2 YYEKEE (reference sequence). This CDR3 contains 13 residues. Here immunoSEQ multiplex PCR was the method, and the copy in TCRdb shows in-frame clones only, minus some. The sample lists some 120,000 clones, approximately 94% occurring once. The chain couples TRBV5-5 to TRBJ2-1; 7 bases agree with TRBD2. This material consisted of peripheral blood, taken on day 0 of AZD1222 vaccination. This clonotype was obtained from an adult in good health. CDR3 residues: CASSRLADNEQFF. CDR3 nucleotide sequence: TGTGCCAGCAGCAGGCTAGCGGACAATGAGCAGTTCTTC.